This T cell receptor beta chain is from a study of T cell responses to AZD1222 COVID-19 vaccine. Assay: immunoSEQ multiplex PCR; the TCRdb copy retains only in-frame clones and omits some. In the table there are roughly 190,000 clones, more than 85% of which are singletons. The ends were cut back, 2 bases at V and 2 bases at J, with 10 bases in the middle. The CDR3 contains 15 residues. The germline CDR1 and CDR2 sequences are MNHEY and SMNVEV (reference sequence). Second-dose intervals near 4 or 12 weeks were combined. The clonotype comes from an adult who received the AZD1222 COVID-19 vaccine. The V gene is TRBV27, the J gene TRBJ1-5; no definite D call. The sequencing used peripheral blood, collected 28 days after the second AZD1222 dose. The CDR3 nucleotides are TGTGCCAGCAGTTTAAGCGCACCCGGCAATCAGCCCCAGCATTTT. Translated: CASSLSAPGNQPQHF.